This T cell receptor beta chain was sequenced during a study of blood T cell repertoires in COVID-19 (dated by TCRdb to the early 2020s). For the wider study: Samples covering the acute and convalescent phases of COVID-19 were provided by collaborators in the United States, Italy and Spain. The material from the prospective study consisted of cDNA or gDNA derived from T cells, B-cell-depleted T cells, or PBMCs. The dataset comprised deeply sampled blood TCRbeta repertoires from subjects exposed to, actively infected with, or recovered from COVID-19. The samples were drawn from the first 160 participants of the ongoing ImmuneRACE study and from some 1,300 subjects provided by 6 global collaborators. The repertoires were made available in a free public database intended to serve as a resource for research on the immune response to SARS-CoV-2. Nearly every sample came with metadata listing a de-identified subject ID, COVID-19 status, age in years and sex. Where HLA class I and class II types were available, the types were taken from metadata supplied by the sample provider, not from assay-based typing. Overall results and qualifications from the work: The amount of clinical and demographic metadata varied by source and participant and was provided uncurated.

About this clone: Its target antigen remains unknown. One base away there is no much larger clone; base qualities are not given.

TCRbeta CDR3 regions were amplified from genomic DNA by means of the immunoSEQ Assay, a bias-controlled multiplex PCR. As for how the authors treated the data: The number of nucleated cells in each sample was estimated from the amplification of reference gene primers within the assay. Sequence reads were collapsed and filtered to measure the absolute abundance of every unique TCRbeta CDR3 rearrangement. For each sample, productive Simpson clonality was calculated as the square root of Simpson's diversity index over productive rearrangements. What TCRdb holds here is the immuneACCESS table cut down to in-frame rearrangements. Part of the clones is not present; checked against another copy, under half of the missing clones reflect an unresolved V gene, and the others are unexplained. That table furnishes V, J and clone size, whereas the DNA furnished D and trimming. This sample comprises around 62,000 clones, under 95% of them detected only once. Clones ranked in the top ten supply roughly 2.7% of the sample.

The CDR3 runs 14 amino acids, cysteine and phenylalanine included. The entry retains the CDR3 DNA only, 42 bases that are in frame from base 1. V is clipped by 10 bases and J by 4 bases, and the sequence between their germline boundaries is 19 bases long. The germline V gene provides CDR1 SGHTA and CDR2 FQGNSA. Collaborating institutions collected whole blood in K2EDTA tubes following their own protocols. For TCRbeta analysis, collaborators shipped samples as frozen whole blood, isolated PBMCs, or DNA extracted from either of those sample types. Source material: peripheral blood. Rearrangement joined TRBV7-2 to TRBJ1-2; the D region possibly corresponds to TRBD1 (6 bases align). The TCR comes from a man in his sixties or seventies with active COVID-19. The CDR3 loop reads CAIISTQGIYGYTF. The DNA reads TGTGCCATCATCTCTACACAGGGAATCTATGGCTACACCTTC.